This TCR beta chain was recovered during a study of blood T cells in healthy people across ages. This clonotype has just a few counts. For the second PCR, which ran for roughly 7 to 11 cycles, a sample-barcoded 5' primer and a J-beta primer mix were used. TCRdb passed the 5' RACE reads through MiXCR, listing each CDR3 protein once. Of some 800,000 distinct CDR3 sequences listed, around a quarter are singletons. Germline V gene data show CDR1 as ENHRY and CDR2 as SYGVKD. The CDR3 has 15 residues. The ends were cut back, 1 base at V and 0 bases at J, with 10 bases in the middle. This sample also appeared in a second study, on T cells of mothers and their children.

The sample was blood. The origin of this receptor is a boy between 10 and 17 years old in good health. The genes are TRBV10-3 and TRBJ2-7; D may correspond to TRBD1 or TRBD2 (6 bases each). This CDR3 reads CAISEWGASSYEQYF. The DNA for the CDR3 is TGTGCCATCAGTGAGTGGGGGGCGAGCTCCTACGAGCAGTACTTC.